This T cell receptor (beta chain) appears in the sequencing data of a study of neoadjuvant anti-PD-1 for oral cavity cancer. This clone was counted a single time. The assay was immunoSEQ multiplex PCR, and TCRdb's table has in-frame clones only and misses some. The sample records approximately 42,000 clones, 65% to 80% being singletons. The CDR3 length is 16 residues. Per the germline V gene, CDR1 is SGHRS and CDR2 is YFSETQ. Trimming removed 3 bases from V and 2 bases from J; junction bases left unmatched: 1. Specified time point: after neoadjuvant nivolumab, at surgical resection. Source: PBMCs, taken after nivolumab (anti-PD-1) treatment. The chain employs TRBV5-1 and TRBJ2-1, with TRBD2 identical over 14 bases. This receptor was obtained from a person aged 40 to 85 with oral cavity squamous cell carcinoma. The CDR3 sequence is CASSSGLAGAYNEQFF. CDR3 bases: TGCGCCAGCAGCTCGGGACTAGCGGGGGCCTACAATGAGCAGTTCTTC.